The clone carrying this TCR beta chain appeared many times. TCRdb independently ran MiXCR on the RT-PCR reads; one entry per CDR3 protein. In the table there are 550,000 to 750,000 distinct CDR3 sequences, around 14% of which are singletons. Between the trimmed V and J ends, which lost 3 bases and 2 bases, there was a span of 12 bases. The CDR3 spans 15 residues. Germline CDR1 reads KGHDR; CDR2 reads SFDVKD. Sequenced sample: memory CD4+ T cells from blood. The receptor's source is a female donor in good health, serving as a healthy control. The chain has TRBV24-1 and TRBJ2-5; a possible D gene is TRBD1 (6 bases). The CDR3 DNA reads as TGTGCCACCAGTGATCAGACAGGAAAACAAGAGACCCAGTACTTC. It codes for CATSDQTGKQETQYF.